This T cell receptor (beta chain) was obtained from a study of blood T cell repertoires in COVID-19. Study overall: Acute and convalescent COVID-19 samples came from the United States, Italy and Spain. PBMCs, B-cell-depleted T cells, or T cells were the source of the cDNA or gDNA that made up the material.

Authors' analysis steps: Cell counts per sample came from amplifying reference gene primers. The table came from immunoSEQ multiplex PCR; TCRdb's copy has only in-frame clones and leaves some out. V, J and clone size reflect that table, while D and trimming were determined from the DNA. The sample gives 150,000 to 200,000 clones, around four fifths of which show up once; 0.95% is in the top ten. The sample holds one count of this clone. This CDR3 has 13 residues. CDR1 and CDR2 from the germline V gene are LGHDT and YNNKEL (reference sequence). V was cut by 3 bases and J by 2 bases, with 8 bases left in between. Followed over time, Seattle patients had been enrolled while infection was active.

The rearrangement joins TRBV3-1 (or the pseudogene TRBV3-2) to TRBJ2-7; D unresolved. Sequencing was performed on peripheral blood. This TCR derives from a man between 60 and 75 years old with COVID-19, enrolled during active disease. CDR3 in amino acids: CASSHSRTYEQYF. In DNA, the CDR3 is TGTGCCAGCAGCCATTCGCGGACCTACGAGCAGTACTTC.